The clone carrying this T cell receptor beta chain has just a few counts. Trimming left V 7 bases short and J 0 bases short, with 7 bases between. Per the germline V gene, CDR1 is MNHNY and CDR2 is SVGAGI (reference sequence). There are 13 residues in the CDR3. Generated by immunoSEQ multiplex PCR, the TCRdb table keeps only in-frame clones and is missing some. The data hold 67,000 or so clones, with almost 95% observed a single time. The source of the sample is a study of T cell changes during pregnancy in multiple sclerosis. The rearrangement joins TRBV6-6 to TRBJ1-3; D unresolved. Source: CD8+ T cells from peripheral blood mononuclear cells, taken in the third trimester of pregnancy. The receptor comes from a female donor in good health, enrolled as a control in a pregnancy study. DNA of the CDR3: TGTGCCAGCATCCAGGACTCTGGAAACACCATATATTTT. Translating it yields CASIQDSGNTIYF.